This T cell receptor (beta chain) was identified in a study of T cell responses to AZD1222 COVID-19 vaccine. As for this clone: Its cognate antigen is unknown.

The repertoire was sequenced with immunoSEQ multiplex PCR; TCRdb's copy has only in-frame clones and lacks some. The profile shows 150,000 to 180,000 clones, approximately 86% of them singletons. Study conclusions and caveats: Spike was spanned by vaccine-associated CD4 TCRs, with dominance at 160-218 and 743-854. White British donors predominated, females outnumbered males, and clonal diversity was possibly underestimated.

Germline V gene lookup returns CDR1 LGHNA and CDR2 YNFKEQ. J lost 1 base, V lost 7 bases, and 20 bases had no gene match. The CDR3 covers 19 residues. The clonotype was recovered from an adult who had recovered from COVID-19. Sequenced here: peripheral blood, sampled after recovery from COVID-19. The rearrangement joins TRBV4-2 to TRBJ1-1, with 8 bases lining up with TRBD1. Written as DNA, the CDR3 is TGTGCCAGCACCCGGGACAGGAGGTCAGGCTCCTTTTCGAACACTGAAGCTTTCTTT. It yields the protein CASTRDRRSGSFSNTEAFF.